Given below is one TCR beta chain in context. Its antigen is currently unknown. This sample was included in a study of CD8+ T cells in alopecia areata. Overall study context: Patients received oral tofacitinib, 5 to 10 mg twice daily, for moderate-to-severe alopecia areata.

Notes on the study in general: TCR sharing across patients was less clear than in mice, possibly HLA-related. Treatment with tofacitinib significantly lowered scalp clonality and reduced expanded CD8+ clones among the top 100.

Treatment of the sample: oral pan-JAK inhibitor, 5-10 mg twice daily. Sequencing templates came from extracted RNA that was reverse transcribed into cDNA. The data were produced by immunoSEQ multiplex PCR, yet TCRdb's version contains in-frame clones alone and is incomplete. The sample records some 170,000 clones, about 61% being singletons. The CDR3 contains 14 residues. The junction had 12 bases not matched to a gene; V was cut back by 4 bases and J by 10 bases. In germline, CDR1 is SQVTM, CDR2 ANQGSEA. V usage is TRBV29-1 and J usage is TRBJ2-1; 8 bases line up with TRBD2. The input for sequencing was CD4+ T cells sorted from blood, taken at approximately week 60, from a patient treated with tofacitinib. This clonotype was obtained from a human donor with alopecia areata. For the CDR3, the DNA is TGCAGCGTTGTACGGCGGGGGGCCGGACTAGAGCAGTTCTTC. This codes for CSVVRRGAGLEQFF.